This is a list of T cell receptor beta chains from one sample in a study of Ad26.COV2.S vaccination and SARS-CoV-2 variants. The method was immunoSEQ multiplex PCR; TCRdb's version includes in-frame clones alone and lacks a portion of them. This repertoire shows a few hundred thousand clones, approximately 92% found once; its top ten account for 10% to 15%. The sample in question was peripheral blood, obtained in a trial of Ad26.COV2.S vaccine versus placebo. These receptors came from a person aged 18 to 65 who received the Ad26.COV2.S COVID-19 vaccine or a placebo. CDR3s include the opening cysteine and the closing phenylalanine or tryptophan. A D gene is named only where the DNA matches it firmly. Size values are once, few and many counts, or a class for expanded clones, and some rows have none.

V	size	J	D	DNA	CDR3
TRBV24-1	-	TRBJ1-1	-	TGTGCCACCAGTGATTTGCAAGGAGAAGCTTTCTTT	CATSDLQGEAFF
TRBV5-4	-	TRBJ1-6	TRBD1	TGTGCCAGCAGCCAAACTGGGACAGTTTATAATTCACCCCTCCACTTT	CASSQTGTVYNSPLHF
TRBV3-1/TRBV3-2	once	TRBJ2-7	TRBD2	TGTGCCAGCAGCCAGACTGCGGGGGCCTACGAGCAGTACTTC	CASSQTAGAYEQYF
TRBV29-1	-	TRBJ1-1	TRBD1	TGCAGCGTTGTCACTCAGGGGGCCGGGACTGAAGCTTTCTTT	CSVVTQGAGTEAFF
TRBV18	-	TRBJ1-3	-	TGTGCCAGCTCACCACCAGTCTCTGGAAACACCATATATTTT	CASSPPVSGNTIYF
TRBV4-3	-	TRBJ2-1	-	TGCGCCAGCAGCCAAGAGACGAGCAATAGCGGAGTTGGGATTGAGCAGTTCTTC	CASSQETSNSGVGIEQFF
TRBV6-5	-	TRBJ1-1	-	TGTGCCAGCAGTTACATGCAGGGCATGAACACTGAAGCTTTCTTT	CASSYMQGMNTEAFF
TRBV6-2/TRBV6-3	-	TRBJ2-1	TRBD2	TGTGCCAGCAGTTACACTAGCGGGAGCTACAGCTCCTACAATGAGCAGTTCTTC	CASSYTSGSYSSYNEQFF
TRBV28	-	TRBJ2-7	TRBD2	TGTGCCAGCAGTCGACTAGCGGGAGGGCCCTACGAGCAGTACTTC	CASSRLAGGPYEQYF
TRBV5-1	once	TRBJ2-5	-	TGCGCCAGCAGCTTGGCTCAAGAGACCCAGTACTTC	CASSLAQETQYF
TRBV5-8	-	TRBJ1-5	TRBD1	TGTGCCAGCAGCCGTCGACAGGGCGCTCAGCCCCAGCATTTT	CASSRRQGAQPQHF
TRBV10-1	-	TRBJ2-3	-	TGCGCCAGCAGTGAGTCCTCGAATACGCAGTATTTT	CASSESSNTQYF
TRBV15	-	TRBJ2-1	TRBD2	TGTGCCACTAGGACTAGCGGGAGGGCCTATGAGCAGTTCTTC	CATRTSGRAYEQFF
TRBV6-1	-	TRBJ1-1	-	TGTGCCAGCAGTGAATTGGAGGTCAGGGAGAACACTGAAGCTTTCTTT	CASSELEVRENTEAFF
TRBV6-6	-	TRBJ1-2	-	TGTGCCAGCAGTTATAGGCCAGCGAGTAATGGCTACACCTTC	CASSYRPASNGYTF
TRBV6-6	-	TRBJ2-7	-	TGTGCCAGCAGTTACTCGCCTAGCGATACAGCCTACGAGCAGTACTTC	CASSYSPSDTAYEQYF
TRBV6-2/TRBV6-3	once	TRBJ2-1	-	TGTGCCAGCAGTATGACTAGCAATGAGCAGTTCTTC	CASSMTSNEQFF
TRBV27	-	TRBJ1-1	-	TGTGCCAGCAGTTTATCGGCAGGGAACACTGAAGCTTTCTTT	CASSLSAGNTEAFF
TRBV7-2	-	TRBJ2-2	-	TGTGCCAGCAGCTTTACCGGGGAGCTGTTTTTT	CASSFTGELFF
TRBV12-3/TRBV12-4	-	TRBJ1-1	-	TGTGCCAGCAGTCCACAGGAAGACACTGAAGCTTTCTTT	CASSPQEDTEAFF
TRBV2	-	TRBJ1-6	TRBD1	TGTGCCAGCAGTGGACAGGGTCGGAATTCACCCCTCCACTTT	CASSGQGRNSPLHF
TRBV4-1	once	TRBJ2-3	TRBD2	TGCGCCAGCAGCCAAACAGCGGGGGAGGGTTCAGATACGCAGTATTTT	CASSQTAGEGSDTQYF
TRBV27	-	TRBJ2-1	-	TGTGCCAGCAGTCTACAGGGCAATGAGCAGTTCTTC	CASSLQGNEQFF
TRBV9	-	TRBJ2-1	-	TGTGCCAGCAGCGTAGGAGGGGGAGCCTACAATGAGCAGTTCTTC	CASSVGGGAYNEQFF
TRBV6-4	-	TRBJ2-3	TRBD1	TGTGCCAGCAGTGCCGGACAGGGGTTGACAGATACGCAGTATTTT	CASSAGQGLTDTQYF
TRBV27	-	TRBJ1-5	TRBD1	TGTGCCAGCAGTGCGGGACAGGCCCGTCAGCCCCAGCATTTT	CASSAGQARQPQHF
TRBV18	once	TRBJ2-2	-	TGTGCCAGCTCATCCAATGACGCCGGGGAGCTGTTTTTT	CASSSNDAGELFF
TRBV5-4	-	TRBJ2-7	TRBD2	TGTGCCAGCAGCTTGCGGCGGGAGGGTGGCTACGAGCAGTACTTC	CASSLRREGGYEQYF